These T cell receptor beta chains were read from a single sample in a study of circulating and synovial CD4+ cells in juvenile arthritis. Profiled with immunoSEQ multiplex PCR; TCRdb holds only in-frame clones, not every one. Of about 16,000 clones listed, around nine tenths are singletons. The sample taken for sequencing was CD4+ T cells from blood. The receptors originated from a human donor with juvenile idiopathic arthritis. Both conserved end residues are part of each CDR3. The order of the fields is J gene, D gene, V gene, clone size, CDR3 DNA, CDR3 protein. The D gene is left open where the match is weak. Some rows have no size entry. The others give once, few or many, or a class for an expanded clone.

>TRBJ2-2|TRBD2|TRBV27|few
TGTGCCAGCAGTTCTGCTAGCGGGAGGCCTGGGAACACCGGGGAGCTGTTTTTT
CASSSASGRPGNTGELFF
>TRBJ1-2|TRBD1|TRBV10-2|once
TGCGCCAGCAGTGACGGACAGGGGGGAGATAACTATGGCTACACCTTC
CASSDGQGGDNYGYTF
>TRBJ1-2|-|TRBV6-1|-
TGTGCCAGCAGTTTGACGGGGGAGTATGGCTACACCTTC
CASSLTGEYGYTF
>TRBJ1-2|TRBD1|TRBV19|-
TGTGCTTCTTCCCAGACAGGGGGCCGGGTAGGCTACACCTTC
CASSQTGGRVGYTF
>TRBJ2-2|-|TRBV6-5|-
TGTGCCAGCAGTTACCAGGCAGGGGAGCTGTTTTTT
CASSYQAGELFF
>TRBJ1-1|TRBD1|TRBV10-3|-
TGTGCCATCAGTGAGTCACGGGGACAGACCGAAGCTTTCTTT
CAISESRGQTEAFF
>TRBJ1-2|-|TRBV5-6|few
TGTGCCAGCAGCTTGGGGACAGCCTATGGCTACACCTTC
CASSLGTAYGYTF
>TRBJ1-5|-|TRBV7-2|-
TGTGCCAGCAGCGCCCGCCAGGGAGGTCAGCCCCAGCATTTT
CASSARQGGQPQHF
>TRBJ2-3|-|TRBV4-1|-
TGCGCCAGCAGCCAGGCCAGACTAGTCTCAGATACGCAGTATTTT
CASSQARLVSDTQYF
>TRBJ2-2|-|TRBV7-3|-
TGTGCCAGCAGCGCTGACAGCGCGAACACCGGGGAGCTGTTTTTT
CASSADSANTGELFF
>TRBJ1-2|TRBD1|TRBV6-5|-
TGTGCCAGCAGTCCGGGACAGAATTATGGCTACACCTTC
CASSPGQNYGYTF
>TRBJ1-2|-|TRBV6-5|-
TGTGCCAGCAGTCCTCAGGGGTACGGCTACACCTTC
CASSPQGYGYTF
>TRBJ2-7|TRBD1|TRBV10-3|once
TGTGCCATCAGTAAACTGACAGGGTACGAGCAGTACTTC
CAISKLTGYEQYF
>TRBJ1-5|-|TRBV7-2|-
TGTGCCAGCAGCTTGTTAGTAGGTGGGAGAGGAGCCCAGCATTTT
CASSLLVGGRGAQHF
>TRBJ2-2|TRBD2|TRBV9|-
TGTGCCAGCAGCGCCTCACCCCAGCGGGGGGGCACCGGGGAGCTGTTTTTT
CASSASPQRGGTGELFF
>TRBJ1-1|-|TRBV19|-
TGTGCCAGTAGTATAACGGGGGTGAACACTGAAGCTTTCTTT
CASSITGVNTEAFF
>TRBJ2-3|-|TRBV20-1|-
TGCAGTGCCTTCAGGGGAGATACGCAGTATTTT
CSAFRGDTQYF
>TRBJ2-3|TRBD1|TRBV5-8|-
TGTGCCAGCAGCTTTCGCAGGGGGCACGGCACAGATACGCAGTATTTT
CASSFRRGHGTDTQYF
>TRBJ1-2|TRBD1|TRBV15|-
TGTGCCACCAGCAGGGGACAGTGGTATGGCTACACCTTC
CATSRGQWYGYTF
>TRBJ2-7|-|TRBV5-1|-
TGCGCCAGCAGCTTGGGGGACAATGTAGGCGAGCAGTACTTC
CASSLGDNVGEQYF
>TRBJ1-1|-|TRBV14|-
TGTGCCAGCAGCCTCGGGGGGGGAATCACTGAAGCTTTCTTT
CASSLGGGITEAFF
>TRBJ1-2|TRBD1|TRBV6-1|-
TGTGCCAGCAGGCCACAGGGGAACAATGGCTACACCTTC
CASRPQGNNGYTF
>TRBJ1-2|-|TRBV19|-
TGTGCCAGTAGTAGCCGATGGGGAGGAACTAACTATGGCTACACCTTC
CASSSRWGGTNYGYTF
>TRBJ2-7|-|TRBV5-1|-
TGCGCCAGCAGCTTCGGGACACCCTCCTACGAGCAGTACTTC
CASSFGTPSYEQYF
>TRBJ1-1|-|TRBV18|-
TGTGCCAGCTCACAGAACGCAGGGTCTTACACTGAAGCTTTCTTT
CASSQNAGSYTEAFF
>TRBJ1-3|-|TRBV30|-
TGTGCCTGGAACAGCCCTTTTGTAGGAAACACCATATATTTT
CAWNSPFVGNTIYF
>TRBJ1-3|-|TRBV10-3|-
TGTGCCATCAGTGAGTTAGATGCCAGAAACACCATATATTTT
CAISELDARNTIYF
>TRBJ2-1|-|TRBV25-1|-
TGTGCCAGCAGTGGACATAATACGAATGAGCAGTTCTTC
CASSGHNTNEQFF
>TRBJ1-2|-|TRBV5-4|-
TGTGCCAGCACCGAAGGAGGGGAGATCTATGGCTACACCTTC
CASTEGGEIYGYTF
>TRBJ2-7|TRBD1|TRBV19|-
TGTGCCAGTAGTATAGCGCCGGGACAGGTAAATGGGATTTACGAGCAGTACTTC
CASSIAPGQVNGIYEQYF
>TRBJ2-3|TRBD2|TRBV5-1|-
TGCGCCAGCAGCTTAGGAGCGGGGGGGCGGACAGATACGCAGTATTTT
CASSLGAGGRTDTQYF
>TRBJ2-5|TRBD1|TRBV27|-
TGTGCCAGCAGTTTAACCGGTTTCCCAGGACAGGGGGCGCAGGAGACCCAGTACTTC
CASSLTGFPGQGAQETQYF
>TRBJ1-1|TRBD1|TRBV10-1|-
TGCGCCAGCAGTGAGGGGACAGAGAACACTGAAGCTTTCTTT
CASSEGTENTEAFF
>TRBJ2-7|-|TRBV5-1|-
TGCGCCAGCAGCTTCCGCGACTACGAGCAGTACTTC
CASSFRDYEQYF
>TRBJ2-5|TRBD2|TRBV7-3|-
TGTGCCAGCAGCCCGCGGGGCGGGAGGTTTGAGACCCAGTACTTC
CASSPRGGRFETQYF
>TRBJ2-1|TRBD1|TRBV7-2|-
TGTGCCAGCAGCTTAGTCGGAGGGGACAGGGGGAACAATGAGCAGTTCTTC
CASSLVGGDRGNNEQFF
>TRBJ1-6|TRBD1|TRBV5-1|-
TGCGCCAGCAGCTTGGAGGCGGACAGGGGAATTTCCCCCCTCCACTTT
CASSLEADRGISPLHF
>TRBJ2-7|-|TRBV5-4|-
TGTGCCAGCAGCTTGCCAGGGGGGCCCTACGAGCAGTACTTC
CASSLPGGPYEQYF
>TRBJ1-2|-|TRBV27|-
TGTGCCAGCAGTTTCGGACAGAGGAATCATGGCTACACCTTC
CASSFGQRNHGYTF
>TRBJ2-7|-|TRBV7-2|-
TGTGCCAGCAGCTTAGCGGGTGGCACTAGTACCTACGAGCAGTACTTC
CASSLAGGTSTYEQYF
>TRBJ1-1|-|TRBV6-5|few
TGTGCCAGCAGTCCGCGGTTTGGGGGCGCAACTGAAGCTTTCTTT
CASSPRFGGATEAFF
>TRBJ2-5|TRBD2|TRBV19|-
TGTGCCAGTAGTCCCGCTAGCGGGAGGGAGACCCAGTACTTC
CASSPASGRETQYF
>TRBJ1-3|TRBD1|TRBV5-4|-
TGTGCCAGCCGGTCTACAGGGGCTACCTCTGGAAACACCATATATTTT
CASRSTGATSGNTIYF
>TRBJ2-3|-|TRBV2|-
TGTGCCAGCCAGGGGACAATAGATACGCAGTATTTT
CASQGTIDTQYF
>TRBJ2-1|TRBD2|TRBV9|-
TGTGCCAGCAGCGTCAGGGGACTAGCGGGAGTTGAGCAGTTCTTC
CASSVRGLAGVEQFF
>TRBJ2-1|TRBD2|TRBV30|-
TGTGCCTTCGCCAGGAGCGGGAGAGAGCATGAGCAGTTCTTC
CAFARSGREHEQFF
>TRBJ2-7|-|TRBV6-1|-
TGTGCCAGCAAACAGGGTGAGGGCAAGCAGTACTTC
CASKQGEGKQYF
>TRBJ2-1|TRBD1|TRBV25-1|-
TGTGCCAGCAGTGAATCAGGGGACAGGGGCAATGAGCAGTTCTTC
CASSESGDRGNEQFF
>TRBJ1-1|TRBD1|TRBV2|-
TGTGCCAGCAGTCCCCTCCGGACAGGGGAGGCTTTCTTT
CASSPLRTGEAFF
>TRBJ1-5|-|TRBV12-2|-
TGTGCAAGTCGTGGTCAGGGGTTGCCGACAGCTGGTAATAGCAATCAGCCCCAGCATTTT
CASRGQGLPTAGNSNQPQHF
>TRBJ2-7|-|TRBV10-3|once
TGTGCCATCAGTGGGCGGGGATCCGGGTCCTACGAGCAGTACTTC
CAISGRGSGSYEQYF
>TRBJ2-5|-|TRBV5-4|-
TGTGCCAGCAGCGCCCCTGGGCCCGGACAAGAGACCCAGTACTTC
CASSAPGPGQETQYF
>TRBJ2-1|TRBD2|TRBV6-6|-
TGTGCCAGCAGTTACCTCATGGGACTAGCAGGAAATGAGCAGTTCTTC
CASSYLMGLAGNEQFF
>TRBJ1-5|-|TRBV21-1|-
TGTGCCAGCAGCAAGTGTGGGGGAGGCCATAGGAATCAGCCCCAGCATTTT
CASSKCGGGHRNQPQHF
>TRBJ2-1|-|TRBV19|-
TGTGCCAGTAGTATAGTGGGGGGGGGCGATGAGCAGTTCTTC
CASSIVGGGDEQFF
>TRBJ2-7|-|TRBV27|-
TGTGCCAGCGAGTCTAAACAGGGAGTCCACGAGCAGTACTTC
CASESKQGVHEQYF
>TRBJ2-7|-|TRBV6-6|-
TGTGCCAGCAGCCTTAGACTGTCCTACGAGCAGTACTTC
CASSLRLSYEQYF
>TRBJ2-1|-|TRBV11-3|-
TGTGCCAGCAGCCTCCACAGAGACAATGAGCAGTTCTTC
CASSLHRDNEQFF
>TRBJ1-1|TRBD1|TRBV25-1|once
TGTGCCAGCAGCGAGGACAGGGGGAAAGCTTTCTTT
CASSEDRGKAFF
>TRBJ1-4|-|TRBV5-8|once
TGTGCCAGCGCCCTGGGGGCCAGCCGCGGTGAAAAACTGTTTTTT
CASALGASRGEKLFF